This TCR beta chain was retrieved from a study of identical twins. Remarks on this clonotype: The antigen remains undetermined.

The length of the CDR3 is 16 residues. Study outcomes and limitations: Conclusions came from cross-sectional statistical analysis, not from following the same donors.

MiXCR, applied by TCRdb to the 5' RACE reads, yields one record per CDR3 protein. This sample has 1.5 million to 2 million distinct CDR3 sequences, with 25% to 35% found just once. This receptor was taken from a newborn girl in good health. The V and J genes are TRBV21-1 and TRBJ1-2; the D call in the table, TRBD1, was not verified against the DNA. TRBV21-1 has pseudogene status. Sequenced material: cord blood. CDR3 coding DNA: TGTGCCAGCAGCAAAGTTACAGGAGCCGATCCCTATGGCTACACCTTC. Translation gives CASSKVTGADPYGYTF.